One sample yielded the 32 T cell receptor beta chains listed below, sequenced in a study of blood T cell repertoires in COVID-19. Libraries were prepared by immunoSEQ multiplex PCR; TCRdb keeps only in-frame clonotypes and omits some of them. This table holds under 140,000 clones, over 65% found once. The sample consisted of peripheral blood. The source is a woman at least 80 years old with acute or convalescent COVID-19.

This clone was recorded once. The J gene is TRBJ2-7, the V gene TRBV6-2 or TRBV6-3; 8 positions agree with TRBD2. The CDR3 spans 14 residues. The junction had 8 bases not matched to a gene; V was cut back by 6 bases and J by 4 bases. Germline loops: CDR1 MNHEY, CDR2 SVGEGT. In nucleotides, the CDR3 is TGTGCCAGCAGCCCCCAGCGGGAGATTTACGAGCAGTACTTC. It specifies CASSPQREIYEQYF.

The chain combines TRBV7-3 with TRBJ2-5; D perhaps matches TRBD2 (5 bases). This CDR3 spans 13 amino acids. Trimming took 6 bases from V and 5 from J, leaving 13 bases between them. Germline values: CDR1 SGHTA, CDR2 FQGTGA. CDR3 DNA sequence: TGTGCCAGCAGTAGGATCACGGGGGAGACCCAGTACTTC. Protein sequence: CASSRITGETQYF.

The rearrangement uses TRBV30 and TRBJ1-2, with D tentatively TRBD1 (6 bases). The CDR3 contains 17 residues. Trimming shortened V by 1 base and J by 4 bases, and 22 bases separated the two germline ends. Germline CDR1 and CDR2: GTSNPN and SVGIG (reference sequence). CDR3: CAWSDLVDRTDSYGYTF. CDR3 in DNA: TGTGCCTGGAGTGACCTCGTCGACAGGACGGATAGCTATGGCTACACCTTC.

The chain has TRBV27 and TRBJ1-4, with a weak D call TRBD1 (6 bases). The CDR3 totals 14 residues. Trimming stripped 4 bases from V and 7 bases from J, with 13 bases between. Germline V gene data show CDR1 as MNHEY and CDR2 as SMNVEV (reference sequence). CDR3 nucleotides: TGTGCCAGCAGTTCACAGGGATTCGGTGAAAAACTGTTTTTT. It yields the protein CASSSQGFGEKLFF.

This clone turned up a few times. The chain has TRBV9 and TRBJ2-5; 7 bases agree with TRBD1. In germline, CDR1 is SGDLS, CDR2 YYNGEE. The CDR3 has 13 amino acids. Trimming at V came to 4 bases and at J to 3 bases, leaving 3 bases not matched to a gene. The CDR3 loop is CASSLTGEETQYF. For the CDR3, the DNA is TGTGCCAGCAGCCTTACAGGGGAAGAGACCCAGTACTTC. The variable domain in full, completed from reference TRBV9 and TRBJ2-5, reads DSGVTQTPKHLITATGQRVTLRCSPRSGDLSVYWYQQSLDQGLQFLIQYYNGEERAKGNILERFSAQQFPDLHSELNLSSLELGDSALYFCASSLTGEETQYFGPGTRLLVL.

This clone has a single count. The J gene is TRBJ1-2, the V gene TRBV7-8; 8 bases agree with TRBD1. After removal of 1 base from V and 4 bases from J, the junction contained 8 bases not matched to a gene. Germline lookup yields CDR1 SGHVS and CDR2 FQNEAQ. The CDR3 is made up of 16 amino acids. The CDR3 DNA reads as TGTGCCAGCAGCTTAGATAGGACAGGGACCCTCTATGGCTACACCTTC. Amino acids: CASSLDRTGTLYGYTF.

The gene calls are TRBV5-1 and TRBJ2-5; tentative D call: TRBD2 (6 bases). The V gene's germline CDR1 is SGHRS and CDR2 YFSETQ. There are 16 residues in the CDR3. Deletions cut 4 bases from V and 5 bases from J, with 21 bases between. The chain's CDR3 is CASSPAPGALRETQYF. In nucleotides, the CDR3 is TGCGCCAGCAGCCCCGCGCCGGGAGCGCTGCGGGAGACCCAGTACTTC.

The chain carries TRBV3-1 (or the pseudogene TRBV3-2) and TRBJ2-5, with D unclear. This CDR3 contains 14 residues. The ends were cut back, 2 bases at V and 2 bases at J, with 9 bases in the middle. CDR1 LGHDT and CDR2 YNNKEL come from the germline V gene (reference sequence). CDR3 coding DNA: TGTGCCAGCAGCCAAAATAGAGCGCAAGAGACCCAGTACTTC. Its translation is CASSQNRAQETQYF.

This clone has a single count. This sequence joins TRBV19 and TRBJ2-1, with D unclear. Trimming removed 3 bases from V and 6 bases from J, with 12 bases in between. In germline, CDR1 is LNHDA, CDR2 SQIVND (reference sequence). The CDR3 loop spans 14 amino acids. The CDR3 nucleotides read TGTGCCAGTAGTATGGTCACGAACATCAATGAGCAGTTCTTC. Translating it yields CASSMVTNINEQFF.

The gene calls are TRBV2 and TRBJ1-2; 9 bases are a match to TRBD1. J lost 10 bases, V lost 2 bases, and 11 bases had no gene match. CDR1 is SNHLY and CDR2 is FYNNEI in the germline V gene. The CDR3 totals 15 residues. The CDR3 is CASSEFPGQGAVYTF. The CDR3, as DNA: TGTGCCAGCAGTGAATTCCCGGGACAGGGAGCCGTCTACACCTTC.

This clone was counted only a few times. V and J are TRBV3-1 (or the pseudogene TRBV3-2) and TRBJ2-1; TRBD2 aligns across 12 bases. The V gene's germline CDR1 is LGHDT and CDR2 YNNKEL (reference sequence). The J segment lost 3 bases and the V segment lost 4 bases, leaving 4 bases of the junction unmatched. The CDR3 runs to 16 residues. The DNA of the CDR3 is TGTGCCAGCAGCCGTGGACTAGCGGGGAGCTACAATGAGCAGTTCTTC. The encoded protein is CASSRGLAGSYNEQFF.

The J gene is TRBJ1-1, the V gene TRBV11-2, with a weak D call TRBD1 (5 bases). V dropped 6 bases and J dropped 0 bases, with 17 bases sitting between them. The CDR3 runs 16 residues. Germline V gene lookup returns CDR1 SGHAT and CDR2 FQNNGV. CDR3 sequence: CASRPILGHMNTEAFF. DNA of the CDR3: TGTGCCAGCAGACCTATTCTCGGACACATGAACACTGAAGCTTTCTTT.

The chain joins TRBV2 to TRBJ1-1; D remains ambiguous. The CDR3 has 13 amino acids. Germline assignment: CDR1 SNHLY and CDR2 FYNNEI. The ends were cut back, 8 bases at V and 1 base at J, with 11 bases in the middle. CDR3 bases: TGTGCCAGCTTGCCTATGAGGAACACTGAAGCTTTCTTT. Its protein product is CASLPMRNTEAFF.

The chain couples TRBV2 to TRBJ1-6, with TRBD1 identical over 7 bases. Germline values: CDR1 SNHLY, CDR2 FYNNEI. V was clipped by 6 bases and J by 5 bases; unmatched bases: 7. The CDR3 spans 15 residues. The CDR3: CASSAEGQDNSPLHF. CDR3 bases: TGTGCCAGCAGCGCCGAAGGACAGGATAATTCACCCCTCCACTTT.

A single count supports this clone. V gene TRBV6-2 or TRBV6-3 combines with J gene TRBJ1-4, with 9 bases that match TRBD1. The CDR3 spans 13 residues. Germline loops: CDR1 MNHEY, CDR2 SVGEGT. With 6 bases clipped from V and 14 bases from J, the junction kept 10 bases outside the gene matches. CDR3 sequence: CASSPDRGERLFF. CDR3 DNA: TGTGCCAGCAGCCCCGACAGGGGGGAGAGGCTGTTTTTT.

The CDR3 reads CASSQARASGGLGETQYF. CDR3 nucleotides: TGTGCCAGCAGCCAGGCCAGAGCTAGCGGGGGTCTTGGAGAGACCCAGTACTTC. The rearrangement links TRBV7-2 to TRBJ2-5, with 10 bases matching TRBD2. This CDR3 has 18 amino acids. CDR1 and CDR2 from the germline V gene are SGHTA and FQGNSA. V dropped 5 bases and J dropped 4; count of bases not matched to a gene: 16.

This sequence joins TRBV18 and TRBJ1-1, with 10 bases aligning to TRBD1. Germline loops: CDR1 KGHSH, CDR2 LQKENI. The J segment lost 1 base and the V segment lost 2 bases, leaving 4 bases of the junction unmatched. The CDR3 runs 16 residues. The CDR3, as DNA: TGTGCCAGCTCACCAAGGGACAGGGGCAGGAACACTGAAGCTTTCTTT. Amino acids: CASSPRDRGRNTEAFF.

The chain couples TRBV19 to TRBJ1-2, with 7 bases aligning to TRBD1. The CDR3 length is 15 residues. Germline lookup yields CDR1 LNHDA and CDR2 SQIVND (reference sequence). Trimming removed 3 bases from V and 7 bases from J; junction bases left unmatched: 11. The CDR3 DNA sequence: TGTGCCAGTAGTATCTCTCGGGACAGATTTGCTGGCTACACCTTC. Translating gives CASSISRDRFAGYTF.

V is TRBV24-1 and J is TRBJ2-7; tentatively, D is TRBD2 (6 bases). The ends were cut back, 7 bases at V and 0 bases at J, with 12 bases in the middle. The germline V gene has CDR1 KGHDR and CDR2 SFDVKD. The CDR3 extends over 14 amino acids. The CDR3 DNA sequence: TGTGCCACCAGCCGGGACTTCCGCTCCTACGAGCAGTACTTC. Amino acids: CATSRDFRSYEQYF.

The gene calls are TRBV6-2 or TRBV6-3 and TRBJ1-2; a possible D gene is TRBD1 (6 bases). The V end lost 2 bases, the J end lost 8 bases, and 9 bases lay between the germline ends. The CDR3 has 12 residues. In germline, CDR1 is MNHEY, CDR2 SVGEGT. CDR3 in amino acids: CASSYRDMGYTF. Written as DNA, the CDR3 is TGTGCCAGCAGTTACCGGGACATGGGCTACACCTTC.

The chain employs TRBV28 and TRBJ2-4; 7 nucleotides match TRBD1. The CDR3 is 11 amino acids. The V and J ends lost 2 bases and 14 bases, in that order; junction bases with no gene match: 3. Germline V gene lookup returns CDR1 MDHEN and CDR2 SYDVKM. The CDR3, as DNA: TGTGCCAGCAGTTTAGAGGGGACAGAGTACTTC. Translating gives CASSLEGTEYF.

The table lists this clone with a few counts. This chain joins TRBV6-5 and TRBJ1-2; 7 bases are a match to TRBD1. The trim removed 10 bases at V and 4 bases at J, leaving 15 bases unmatched. CDR1 is MNHEY, CDR2 SVGAGI, per germline. CDR3 length equals 15 residues. CDR3 protein: CATTRQGKRGYGYTF. The CDR3 DNA reads TGTGCCACCACTAGACAGGGAAAGAGGGGCTATGGCTACACCTTC.

This clone was counted once. The chain has TRBV9 and TRBJ1-6; D is possibly TRBD1 (5 bases). The CDR3 sequence is 14 residues long. The V end was cut by 0 bases, the J end by 11 bases, with 12 bases between. Germline V gene lookup returns CDR1 SGDLS and CDR2 YYNGEE. CDR3 protein: CASSVGQGSAPLHF. CDR3 nucleotides: TGTGCCAGCAGCGTAGGGCAGGGTAGTGCACCCCTCCACTTT.

This chain uses TRBV6-4 with TRBJ2-1, with 7 bases aligning to TRBD2. The germline CDR1 and CDR2 sequences are MRHNA and SNTAGT. This CDR3 is built from 14 residues. J gave up 7 bases and V 6 bases, and 9 bases lay outside the gene matches. The CDR3 nucleotides are TGTGCCAGCAGCGCCGGACTGGGGGGGAATGAGCAGTTCTTC. It is translated as CASSAGLGGNEQFF.

This clone was detected only once. V gene TRBV13 combines with J gene TRBJ1-1, with D tentatively TRBD1 (6 bases). The V end lost 1 base, the J end lost 1 base, and 13 bases lay between the germline ends. CDR3 length: 16 amino acids. Per germline, CDR1 PRHDT and CDR2 FYEKMQ (reference sequence). The DNA of the CDR3 is TGTGCCAGCAGCTTAGAGACAGGAACCTCGAACACTGAAGCTTTCTTT. The encoded protein is CASSLETGTSNTEAFF.

This clone was recorded only once. The rearrangement uses TRBV6-5 and TRBJ1-2; TRBD1 aligns across 7 bases. V lost 6 bases to trimming and J lost 2 bases; unmatched junction nucleotides: 6. The germline CDR1 and CDR2 sequences are MNHEY and SVGAGI. This CDR3 has 14 residues. The CDR3 nucleotides are TGTGCCAGCAGCCCGACAGGGCGCAACTATGGCTACACCTTC. Protein: CASSPTGRNYGYTF.

The chain couples TRBV3-1 (or the pseudogene TRBV3-2) to TRBJ2-3; TRBD2 matches 10 bases. The CDR3 contains 15 residues. Germline V gene data show CDR1 as LGHDT and CDR2 as YNNKEL (reference sequence). The V gene end was trimmed by 4 bases and the J gene end by 5 bases; junction bases not matched to a gene: 6. The CDR3 DNA follows: TGTGCCAGCAGCCCCCTAGCGGGGGCGGGAGATACGCAGTATTTT. Translation: CASSPLAGAGDTQYF.

The genes are TRBV5-4 and TRBJ2-5; 9 nucleotides agree with TRBD2. The V gene's germline CDR1 is SGHNT and CDR2 YYREEE (reference sequence). V gave up 0 bases and J gave up 4 bases; unmatched junction bases: 7. CDR3 length: 16 amino acids. The CDR3 DNA reads TGTGCCAGCAGCTTGGGACTAGCGGTTTTTTCAGAGACCCAGTACTTC. Translating gives CASSLGLAVFSETQYF. The full variable domain, with the rest looked up from reference TRBV5-4 and TRBJ2-5, is ETGVTQSPTHLIKTRGQQVTLRCSSQSGHNTVSWYQQALGQGPQFIFQYYREEENGRGNFPPRFSGLQFPNYSSELNVNALELDDSALYLCASSLGLAVFSETQYFGPGTRLLVL.

The genes are TRBV14 and TRBJ1-1; D gene unclear. Trimming took off 5 bases at V and 1 base at J, with 8 bases between the two ends. In germline, CDR1 is SGHDN, CDR2 FVKESK. This CDR3 is built from 13 residues. CDR3 residues: CASSFTRNTEAFF. The CDR3 nucleotides are TGTGCCAGCAGCTTTACGAGGAACACTGAAGCTTTCTTT.

V is TRBV28 and J is TRBJ2-2, with 8 bases aligning to TRBD1. Germline V CDR1 and CDR2: MDHEN, SYDVKM. Trimming cost V 6 bases and J 7 bases; bases outside gene matches: 10. This CDR3 spans 15 amino acids. CDR3 in DNA: TGTGCCAGCAGCCCCGAGACAGGGGCCGACGGGGAGCTGTTTTTT. It codes for CASSPETGADGELFF. The full variable domain, completed using reference TRBV28 and TRBJ2-2, is DVKVTQSSRYLVKRTGEKVFLECVQDMDHENMFWYRQDPGLGLRLIYFSYDVKMKEKGDIPEGYSVSREKKERFSLILESASTNQTSMYLCASSPETGADGELFFGEGSRLTVL.

The gene calls are TRBV5-1 and TRBJ2-6; TRBD2 agrees at 7 bases. The germline V gene has CDR1 SGHRS and CDR2 YFSETQ. The V segment lost 1 base and the J segment 0 bases; nucleotides outside the gene matches: 4. This CDR3 comprises 17 residues. The CDR3 bases are TGCGCCAGCAGCTTGCCCAGCGGGGACTCTGGGGCCAACGTCCTGACTTTC. Translated: CASSLPSGDSGANVLTF.

V usage is TRBV5-4 and J usage is TRBJ2-5, with TRBD2 identical over 9 bases. The length of the CDR3 is 16 residues. Germline loops: CDR1 SGHNT, CDR2 YYREEE (reference sequence). The junction had 9 bases not matched to a gene; V was cut back by 5 bases and J by 1 base. The CDR3 loop reads CASRFTLAGPQETQYF. Written as DNA, the CDR3 is TGTGCCAGCAGATTCACCCTAGCGGGACCCCAAGAGACCCAGTACTTC.